This entry lists 9 T cell receptor beta chains sequenced from one sample in a study of blood T cell repertoires in COVID-19. Data came from immunoSEQ multiplex PCR; TCRdb stores just in-frame clones and leaves some out. Of 200,000 to 250,000 clones detected, 75% to 90% appear once; the ten largest clones hold over 3%. Sequencing was performed on PBMCs or T cells enriched from blood (not recorded which). These receptors were collected from a woman in her forties with acute COVID-19.

The chain has TRBV7-9 and TRBJ2-7, with D perhaps matching TRBD2 (6 bases). The CDR3 runs 17 residues. CDR1 SEHNR and CDR2 FQNEAQ come from the germline V gene (reference sequence). Trimming took 1 base from V and 3 from J, leaving 19 bases between them. CDR3 in DNA: TGTGCCAGCAGCTTAGGCGGGGTATCTCTCAAAGTCTACGAGCAGTACGTC. It encodes CASSLGGVSLKVYEQYV.

J is TRBJ1-4 and V is TRBV5-1; D remains ambiguous. This CDR3 region has 14 residues. Deletions cut 2 bases from V and 5 bases from J, with 10 bases between. Germline CDR1 is SGHRS and CDR2 is YFSETQ. CDR3 coding DNA: TGCGCCAGCAGCTTTACTGGGCGAAATGAAAAACTGTTTTTT. This codes for CASSFTGRNEKLFF.

In DNA form, the CDR3 reads TGTGCCAGCAGCCTACTTCGGGGAGGTGGAAATTCACCCCTCCACTTT. Its translation is CASSLLRGGGNSPLHF. V is TRBV11-2 and J is TRBJ1-6, with D hard to call. Between the trimmed V and J ends, which lost 5 bases and 7 bases, there was a span of 18 bases. CDR3 length: 16 amino acids. Per the germline V gene, CDR1 is SGHAT and CDR2 is FQNNGV.

This clone has more than one count but fewer than ten. The V gene is TRBV4-3, the J gene TRBJ1-4; TRBD1 matches at 7 bases. The V and J ends lost 1 base and 8 bases, in that order; junction bases with no gene match: 10. This CDR3 is 16 amino acids long. Germline CDR1 is LGHNA and CDR2 is YSLEER. In nucleotides, the CDR3 is TGCGCCAGCAGCCAAGGACCGCAGGGGGTAGGGGAAAAACTGTTTTTT. It is translated as CASSQGPQGVGEKLFF.

CDR3 protein: CASSIRGTGANVLTF. CDR3 nucleotides: TGTGCCAGTAGTATAAGAGGGACTGGGGCCAACGTCCTGACTTTC. The chain links TRBV19 to TRBJ2-6, with D possibly TRBD2 on 5 matching bases. Between the trimmed V and J ends, which lost 2 bases and 2 bases, there was a span of 7 bases. The CDR3 sequence is 15 residues long. In germline, CDR1 is LNHDA, CDR2 SQIVND (reference sequence).

The rearrangement uses TRBV28 and TRBJ2-2; D not certain. Germline CDR1 is MDHEN and CDR2 is SYDVKM. V was clipped by 3 bases and J by 1 base, with 9 bases between them. CDR3 length equals 15 residues. CDR3 sequence reads: CASSFPSGNTGELFF. The CDR3 region has the DNA TGTGCCAGCAGTTTCCCTTCCGGGAACACCGGGGAGCTGTTTTTT.

This sequence joins TRBV2 and TRBJ1-6; 8 bases are a match to TRBD1. V was clipped by 7 bases and J by 5 bases; unmatched bases: 7. The CDR3 is 15 amino acids. Germline-derived CDR1 and CDR2 are SNHLY and FYNNEI. In nucleotides, the CDR3 is TGTGCCAGCACTGGTGACAGGGGTCATAATTCACCCCTCCACTTT. Amino acids: CASTGDRGHNSPLHF.

The chain employs TRBV6-5 and TRBJ2-5; no clear D. V was trimmed by 6 bases and J by 3 bases, leaving 8 bases between them. This CDR3 spans 12 amino acids. Germline assignment: CDR1 MNHEY and CDR2 SVGAGI. The CDR3 bases are TGTGCCAGCAGCGTTGGAGAAGAGACCCAGTACTTC. Protein product: CASSVGEETQYF.

V is TRBV29-1 and J is TRBJ2-1, with D uncertain. Germline V gene lookup returns CDR1 SQVTM and CDR2 ANQGSEA. The CDR3 is made up of 12 amino acids. The V gene lost 1 base and the J gene lost 7 bases, with 8 bases spanning the gap. CDR3 DNA sequence: TGCAGCGTTGAAGCCCGGGTAAATGAGCAGTTCTTC. Translation gives CSVEARVNEQFF.